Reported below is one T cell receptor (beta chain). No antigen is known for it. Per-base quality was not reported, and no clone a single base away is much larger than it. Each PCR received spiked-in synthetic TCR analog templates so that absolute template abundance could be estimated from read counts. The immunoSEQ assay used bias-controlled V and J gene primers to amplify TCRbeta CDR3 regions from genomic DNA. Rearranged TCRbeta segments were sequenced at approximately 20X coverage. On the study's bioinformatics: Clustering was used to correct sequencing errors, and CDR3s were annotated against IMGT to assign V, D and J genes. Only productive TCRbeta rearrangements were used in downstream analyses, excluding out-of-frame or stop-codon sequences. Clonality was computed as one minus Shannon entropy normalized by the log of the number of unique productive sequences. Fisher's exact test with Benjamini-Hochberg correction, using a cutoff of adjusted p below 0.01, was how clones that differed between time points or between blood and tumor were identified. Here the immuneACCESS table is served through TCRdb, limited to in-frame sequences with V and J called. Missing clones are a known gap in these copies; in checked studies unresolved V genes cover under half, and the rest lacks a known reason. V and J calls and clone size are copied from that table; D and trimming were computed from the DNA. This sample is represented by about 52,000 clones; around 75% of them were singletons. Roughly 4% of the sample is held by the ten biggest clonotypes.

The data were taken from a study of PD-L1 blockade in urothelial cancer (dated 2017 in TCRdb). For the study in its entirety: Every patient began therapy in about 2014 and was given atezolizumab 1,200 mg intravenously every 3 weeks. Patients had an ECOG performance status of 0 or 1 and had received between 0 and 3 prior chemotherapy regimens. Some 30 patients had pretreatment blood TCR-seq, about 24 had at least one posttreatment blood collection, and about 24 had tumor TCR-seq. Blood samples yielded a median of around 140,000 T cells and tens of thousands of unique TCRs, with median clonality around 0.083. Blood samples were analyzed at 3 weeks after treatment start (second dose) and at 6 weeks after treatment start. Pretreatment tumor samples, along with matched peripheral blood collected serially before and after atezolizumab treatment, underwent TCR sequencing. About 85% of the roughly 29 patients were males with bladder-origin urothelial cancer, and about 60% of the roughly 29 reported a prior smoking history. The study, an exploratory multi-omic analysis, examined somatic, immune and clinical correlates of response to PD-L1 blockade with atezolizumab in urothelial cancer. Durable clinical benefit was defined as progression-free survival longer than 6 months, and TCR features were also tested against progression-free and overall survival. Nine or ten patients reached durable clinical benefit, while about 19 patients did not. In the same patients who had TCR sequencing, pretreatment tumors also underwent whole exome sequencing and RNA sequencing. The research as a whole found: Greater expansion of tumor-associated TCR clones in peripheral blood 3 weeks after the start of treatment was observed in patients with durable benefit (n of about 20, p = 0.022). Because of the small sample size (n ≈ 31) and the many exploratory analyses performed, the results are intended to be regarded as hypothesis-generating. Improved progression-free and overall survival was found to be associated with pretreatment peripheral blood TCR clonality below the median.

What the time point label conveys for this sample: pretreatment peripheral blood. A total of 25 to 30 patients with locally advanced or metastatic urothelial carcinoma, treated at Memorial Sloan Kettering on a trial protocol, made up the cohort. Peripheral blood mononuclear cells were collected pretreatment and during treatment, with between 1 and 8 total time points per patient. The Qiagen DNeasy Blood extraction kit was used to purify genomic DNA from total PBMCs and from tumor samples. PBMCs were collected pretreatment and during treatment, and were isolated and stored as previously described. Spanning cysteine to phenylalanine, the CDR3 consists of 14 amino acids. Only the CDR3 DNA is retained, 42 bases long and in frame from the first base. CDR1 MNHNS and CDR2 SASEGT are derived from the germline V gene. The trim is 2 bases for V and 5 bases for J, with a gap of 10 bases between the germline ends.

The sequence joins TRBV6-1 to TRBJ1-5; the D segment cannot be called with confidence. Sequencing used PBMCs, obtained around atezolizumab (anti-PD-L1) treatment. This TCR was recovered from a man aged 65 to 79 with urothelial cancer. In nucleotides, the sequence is TGTGCCAGCAGTGAATTTTGGGCCGATCAGCCCCAGCATTTT. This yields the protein CASSEFWADQPQHF.